These T cell receptor beta chains were read from a single sample in a study of patients with pleural tuberculosis. MiXCR was run by TCRdb on the reads, yielding one entry per CDR3 protein. This table has approximately 50,000 distinct CDR3 sequences, around 7% appearing once. Receptor source: a human donor with pleural tuberculosis. Each CDR3 is given with its conserved first and last residue. Fields, in order: V gene, J gene, clone size, D gene, CDR3 protein, CDR3 DNA. A D gene is named only where the DNA matches it firmly. Clone size is stated in some rows and not others, as once, few, many or a class when expanded.

v_gene: TRBV27
j_gene: TRBJ1-2
abundance: many
d_gene: TRBD1
CDR3aa: CASSTRDSNGYTF
CDR3nt: TGTGCCAGCAGTACCCGGGACAGCAATGGCTACACCTTC

v_gene: TRBV19
j_gene: TRBJ2-1
abundance: few
d_gene: -
CDR3aa: CASRTGTGMGEQFF
CDR3nt: TGTGCCAGTAGGACCGGGACGGGGATGGGTGAGCAGTTCTTC

v_gene: TRBV12-3/TRBV12-4
j_gene: TRBJ1-1
abundance: few
d_gene: -
CDR3aa: CASSLTGSWTEAFF
CDR3nt: TGTGCCAGCAGTTTAACAGGGTCCTGGACCGAAGCTTTCTTT

v_gene: TRBV20-1
j_gene: TRBJ2-1
abundance: many
d_gene: TRBD2
CDR3aa: CSAFSSGRSSYNEQFF
CDR3nt: TGCAGTGCTTTCTCAAGCGGGAGGAGCTCCTACAATGAGCAGTTCTTC

v_gene: TRBV12-3/TRBV12-4
j_gene: TRBJ1-2
abundance: many
d_gene: -
CDR3aa: CASSLGSGGTNYGYTF
CDR3nt: TGTGCCAGCAGTTTAGGGTCCGGGGGCACCAACTATGGCTACACCTTC

v_gene: TRBV2
j_gene: TRBJ2-3
abundance: many
d_gene: -
CDR3aa: CASSEKVDSVFTDTQYF
CDR3nt: TGTGCCAGCAGTGAAAAGGTTGACAGCGTGTTCACAGATACGCAGTATTTT

v_gene: TRBV28
j_gene: TRBJ2-1
abundance: many
d_gene: TRBD1
CDR3aa: CASSFVRGLEDYNEQFF
CDR3nt: TGTGCCAGCAGTTTTGTTAGGGGGCTAGAAGACTACAATGAGCAGTTCTTC

v_gene: TRBV29-1
j_gene: TRBJ1-1
abundance: many
d_gene: -
CDR3aa: CSVPAGVMNTEAFF
CDR3nt: TGCAGCGTGCCGGCAGGGGTCATGAACACTGAAGCTTTCTTT

v_gene: TRBV10-2
j_gene: TRBJ1-2
abundance: many
d_gene: -
CDR3aa: CASSESGEGNGYTF
CDR3nt: TGCGCCAGCAGTGAGTCTGGGGAAGGGAATGGCTACACCTTC

v_gene: TRBV19
j_gene: TRBJ2-1
abundance: many
d_gene: -
CDR3aa: CASRMISSSYNEQFF
CDR3nt: TGTGCCAGTAGGATGATCTCGAGCTCCTACAATGAGCAGTTCTTC

v_gene: TRBV20-1
j_gene: TRBJ2-5
abundance: many
d_gene: -
CDR3aa: CSASGQTSETQYF
CDR3nt: TGCAGTGCTTCCGGACAGACGTCGGAGACCCAGTACTTC

v_gene: TRBV24-1
j_gene: TRBJ2-1
abundance: once
d_gene: -
CDR3aa: CATSDLEGAVHERFF
CDR3nt: TGTGCCACCAGTGATTTGGAGGGAGCGGTACATGAGCGGTTCTTC

v_gene: TRBV9
j_gene: TRBJ2-3
abundance: many
d_gene: TRBD2
CDR3aa: CASSVGSGSFADTQYF
CDR3nt: TGTGCCAGCAGCGTAGGGAGCGGGAGCTTTGCAGATACGCAGTATTTT

v_gene: TRBV28
j_gene: TRBJ2-1
abundance: many
d_gene: -
CDR3aa: CASSSADAYNEQFF
CDR3nt: TGTGCCAGCAGTTCGGCTGATGCCTACAATGAGCAGTTCTTC

v_gene: TRBV19
j_gene: TRBJ2-4
abundance: many
d_gene: -
CDR3aa: CASSIQGTLDIQYF
CDR3nt: TGTGCCAGTAGTATTCAGGGAACGTTGGACATTCAGTACTTC

v_gene: TRBV12-3/TRBV12-4
j_gene: TRBJ1-3
abundance: many
d_gene: -
CDR3aa: CASSFDRSSGNTIYF
CDR3nt: TGTGCCAGCAGTTTCGACCGGAGCTCTGGAAACACCATATATTTT

v_gene: TRBV27
j_gene: TRBJ2-5
abundance: many
d_gene: -
CDR3aa: CASSSHVEETQYF
CDR3nt: TGTGCCAGCAGTTCGCACGTAGAAGAGACCCAGTACTTC

v_gene: TRBV12-3/TRBV12-4
j_gene: TRBJ1-6
abundance: many
d_gene: TRBD1
CDR3aa: CASRRARDSYNSPLHF
CDR3nt: TGTGCCAGCAGAAGAGCTCGGGACAGCTATAATTCACCCCTCCACTTT

v_gene: TRBV20-1
j_gene: TRBJ1-1
abundance: many
d_gene: TRBD1
CDR3aa: CSARDRGLNTEAFF
CDR3nt: TGCAGTGCAAGGGACAGGGGATTGAACACTGAAGCTTTCTTT

v_gene: TRBV5-1
j_gene: TRBJ1-6
abundance: many
d_gene: -
CDR3aa: CASSLDGQANNSPLHF
CDR3nt: TGCGCCAGCAGCTTGGATGGACAAGCGAATAATTCACCCCTCCACTTT

v_gene: TRBV20-1
j_gene: TRBJ2-3
abundance: many
d_gene: -
CDR3aa: CSASLEGPGTTDTQYF
CDR3nt: TGCAGTGCTAGCCTAGAGGGACCCGGAACCACAGATACGCAGTATTTT

v_gene: TRBV20-1
j_gene: TRBJ1-2
abundance: many
d_gene: -
CDR3aa: CSAFGGSRGYTF
CDR3nt: TGCAGTGCTTTCGGGGGCAGTCGGGGCTACACCTTC

v_gene: TRBV11-2
j_gene: TRBJ1-6
abundance: few
d_gene: -
CDR3aa: CASSLDYNSPLHF
CDR3nt: TGTGCCAGCAGCTTAGACTATAATTCACCCCTCCACTTT

v_gene: TRBV5-4
j_gene: TRBJ2-1
abundance: few
d_gene: TRBD1
CDR3aa: CASSVYSGTGLGNEQFF
CDR3nt: TGTGCCAGCAGCGTGTACTCTGGGACAGGGTTAGGAAATGAGCAGTTCTTC

v_gene: TRBV2
j_gene: TRBJ1-2
abundance: many
d_gene: TRBD1
CDR3aa: CAPGQGGYTF
CDR3nt: TGTGCTCCGGGACAGGGGGGCTACACCTTC

v_gene: TRBV20-1
j_gene: TRBJ2-3
abundance: -
d_gene: TRBD1
CDR3aa: CSAREIEAGGADTQYF
CDR3nt: TGCAGTGCTAGAGAGATCGAGGCAGGGGGCGCAGATACGCAGTATTTT

v_gene: TRBV11-2
j_gene: TRBJ2-7
abundance: -
d_gene: TRBD2
CDR3aa: CASSGGVYEQYF
CDR3nt: TGTGCCAGCAGCGGGGGGGTTTACGAGCAGTACTTC

v_gene: TRBV20-1
j_gene: TRBJ2-1
abundance: many
d_gene: TRBD2
CDR3aa: CSALDSGRQVYNEQFF
CDR3nt: TGCAGTGCCCTTGATAGCGGGAGACAAGTGTACAATGAGCAGTTCTTC

v_gene: TRBV10-3
j_gene: TRBJ2-1
abundance: few
d_gene: -
CDR3aa: CAIRTGTLLSYNEQFF
CDR3nt: TGTGCCATCAGGACAGGGACTCTCCTCTCCTACAATGAGCAGTTCTTC

v_gene: TRBV20-1
j_gene: TRBJ2-3
abundance: many
d_gene: -
CDR3aa: CSATTDTQYF
CDR3nt: TGCAGTGCGACTACAGATACGCAGTATTTT

v_gene: TRBV12-3/TRBV12-4
j_gene: TRBJ1-1
abundance: many
d_gene: -
CDR3aa: CASSLGRTPNTEAFF
CDR3nt: TGTGCCAGCAGCCTAGGACGGACCCCCAACACTGAAGCTTTCTTT

v_gene: TRBV20-1
j_gene: TRBJ1-1
abundance: many
d_gene: -
CDR3aa: CSARGFGDTEAFF
CDR3nt: TGCAGTGCTAGGGGGTTTGGCGACACTGAAGCTTTCTTT

v_gene: TRBV29-1
j_gene: TRBJ2-1
abundance: few
d_gene: TRBD2
CDR3aa: CSVVRPREVYNEQFF
CDR3nt: TGCAGCGTTGTCCGCCCGCGGGAGGTTTACAATGAGCAGTTCTTC

v_gene: TRBV11-1
j_gene: TRBJ2-1
abundance: many
d_gene: TRBD2
CDR3aa: CASSLFLRGSLNEQFF
CDR3nt: TGTGCCAGCAGCTTATTCCTTCGCGGGAGTCTCAATGAGCAGTTCTTC

v_gene: TRBV5-1
j_gene: TRBJ1-5
abundance: -
d_gene: -
CDR3aa: CASSFQGNQPQHF
CDR3nt: TGCGCCAGCAGCTTTCAGGGAAATCAGCCCCAGCATTTT

v_gene: TRBV12-3/TRBV12-4
j_gene: TRBJ1-5
abundance: few
d_gene: -
CDR3aa: CASSLGESGIYSNQPQHF
CDR3nt: TGTGCCAGCAGTTTAGGGGAGTCGGGGATTTATAGCAATCAGCCCCAGCATTTT

v_gene: TRBV29-1
j_gene: TRBJ1-1
abundance: many
d_gene: TRBD1
CDR3aa: CSVVGTDGADTEAFF
CDR3nt: TGCAGCGTTGTAGGGACAGACGGGGCGGACACTGAAGCTTTCTTT

v_gene: TRBV4-2
j_gene: TRBJ1-2
abundance: many
d_gene: -
CDR3aa: CASRQGQDYGYTF
CDR3nt: TGTGCCAGCAGACAGGGTCAAGACTATGGCTACACCTTC

v_gene: TRBV12-3/TRBV12-4
j_gene: TRBJ2-2
abundance: many
d_gene: -
CDR3aa: CASSFRDANTGELFF
CDR3nt: TGTGCCAGCAGTTTTAGGGACGCGAACACCGGGGAGCTGTTTTTT

v_gene: TRBV2
j_gene: TRBJ1-1
abundance: many
d_gene: -
CDR3aa: CASRVGLGTEAFF
CDR3nt: TGTGCCAGCCGCGTTGGGCTCGGGACTGAAGCTTTCTTT

v_gene: TRBV11-1
j_gene: TRBJ2-5
abundance: many
d_gene: -
CDR3aa: CASSLVLNMETQYF
CDR3nt: TGTGCCAGCAGCTTAGTCTTGAATATGGAGACCCAGTACTTC

v_gene: TRBV5-1
j_gene: TRBJ1-2
abundance: few
d_gene: -
CDR3aa: CASSLTGVDGYTF
CDR3nt: TGCGCCAGCAGCTTGACAGGTGTGGATGGCTACACCTTC

v_gene: TRBV19
j_gene: TRBJ2-5
abundance: -
d_gene: -
CDR3aa: CASSLTQGEQETQYF
CDR3nt: TGTGCCAGTAGTCTCACCCAGGGAGAACAAGAGACCCAGTACTTC

v_gene: TRBV5-1
j_gene: TRBJ2-1
abundance: few
d_gene: TRBD2
CDR3aa: CASTGLAGGDYNEQFF
CDR3nt: TGCGCCAGCACTGGACTAGCGGGAGGGGACTACAATGAGCAGTTCTTC

v_gene: TRBV29-1
j_gene: TRBJ2-3
abundance: few
d_gene: -
CDR3aa: CSVEGTTPSTDTQYF
CDR3nt: TGCAGCGTTGAAGGGACTACCCCTAGCACAGATACGCAGTATTTT

v_gene: TRBV29-1
j_gene: TRBJ2-5
abundance: few
d_gene: -
CDR3aa: CSVEDRAPETQYF
CDR3nt: TGCAGCGTTGAAGATCGGGCCCCAGAGACCCAGTACTTC

v_gene: TRBV10-3
j_gene: TRBJ1-1
abundance: many
d_gene: -
CDR3aa: CAIREALNTEAFF
CDR3nt: TGTGCCATCAGGGAGGCCTTGAACACTGAAGCTTTCTTT

v_gene: TRBV20-1
j_gene: TRBJ1-6
abundance: many
d_gene: TRBD1
CDR3aa: CSARTGRNSPLHF
CDR3nt: TGCAGTGCCAGGACAGGGAGAAATTCACCCCTCCACTTT

v_gene: TRBV11-1
j_gene: TRBJ1-1
abundance: many
d_gene: -
CDR3aa: CASSLEGGNTEAFF
CDR3nt: TGTGCCAGCAGCTTAGAGGGAGGGAACACTGAAGCTTTCTTT

v_gene: TRBV19
j_gene: TRBJ1-2
abundance: many
d_gene: -
CDR3aa: CASIAPAQGNYGYTF
CDR3nt: TGTGCCAGTATAGCCCCCGCACAGGGAAACTATGGCTACACCTTC

v_gene: TRBV14
j_gene: TRBJ2-7
abundance: many
d_gene: -
CDR3aa: CASSWGYEQYF
CDR3nt: TGTGCCAGCAGTTGGGGCTACGAGCAGTACTTC

v_gene: TRBV28
j_gene: TRBJ1-5
abundance: many
d_gene: -
CDR3aa: CASTTGQNQPQHF
CDR3nt: TGTGCCAGCACGACGGGCCAAAATCAGCCCCAGCATTTT

v_gene: TRBV24-1
j_gene: TRBJ2-2
abundance: many
d_gene: -
CDR3aa: CATSARAGELFF
CDR3nt: TGTGCCACCAGCGCAAGGGCCGGGGAGCTGTTTTTT

v_gene: TRBV20-1
j_gene: TRBJ1-5
abundance: many
d_gene: TRBD1
CDR3aa: CSASPTGEHQPQHF
CDR3nt: TGCAGTGCTAGCCCTACAGGGGAGCACCAGCCCCAGCATTTT